These 8 T cell receptor beta chains were all obtained from the same sample, sequenced in a study of blood T cell repertoires in COVID-19. The method was immunoSEQ multiplex PCR; TCRdb's version includes in-frame clones alone and lacks a portion of them. The table has some 97,000 clones, approximately 80% seen once. The specimen sequenced was peripheral blood. All receptors derive from a woman in her seventies with acute or convalescent COVID-19.

This chain links TRBV19 with TRBJ1-1; D not resolved. V lost 7 bases and J lost 3, with 15 bases in between. Germline CDR1 and CDR2: LNHDA and SQIVND (reference sequence). This CDR3 is 14 amino acids long. CDR3 nucleotide sequence: TGTGCCAGTACCCCGGCGGGGTCGCACACTGAAGCTTTCTTT. Translating it yields CASTPAGSHTEAFF. The full variable domain, its missing parts supplied by reference TRBV19 and TRBJ1-1, is DGGITQSPKYLFRKEGQNVTLSCEQNLNHDAMYWYRQDPGQGLRLIYYSQIVNDFQKGDIAEGYSVSREKKESFPLTVTSAQKNPTAFYLCASTPAGSHTEAFFGQGTRLTVV.

The chain has TRBV19 and TRBJ1-2; D is unresolved. Germline CDR1 reads LNHDA; CDR2 reads SQIVND (reference sequence). Trimming removed 4 bases from V and 0 bases from J, with 6 bases in between. CDR3 length equals 13 residues. The CDR3 DNA is TGTGCCAGTAGTAACACAGCTAACTATGGCTACACCTTC. Its protein is CASSNTANYGYTF.

The rearrangement joins TRBV7-9 to TRBJ1-4, with 8 bases matching TRBD1. The CDR3 covers 15 residues. Germline V gene sequence: CDR1 SEHNR, CDR2 FQNEAQ (reference sequence). J lost 4 bases, V lost 3 bases, and 4 bases had no gene match. The CDR3 region has the DNA TGTGCCAGCAGCTTGATGGGACAGGATAATGAAAAACTGTTTTTT. Protein product: CASSLMGQDNEKLFF.

The chain employs TRBV19 and TRBJ2-5; D is possibly TRBD1 (5 bases). The CDR3 loop spans 13 amino acids. V was trimmed by 6 bases and J by 5 bases, leaving 13 bases between them. Germline assignment: CDR1 LNHDA and CDR2 SQIVND (reference sequence). The CDR3 loop is CASRDDKGETQYF. DNA for the CDR3: TGTGCCAGTAGGGACGACAAGGGGGAGACCCAGTACTTC.

CDR3 in amino acids: CASSWGPTTNEKLFF. The DNA for the CDR3 is TGTGCCAGCAGCTGGGGCCCCACAACTAATGAAAAACTGTTTTTT. V usage is TRBV5-4 and J usage is TRBJ1-4; perhaps TRBD1 as D (5 bases). With 3 bases removed from V and 0 bases from J, the gap between germline ends came to 9 bases. This CDR3 is built from 15 residues. Germline CDR1 is SGHNT and CDR2 is YYREEE (reference sequence).

The rearrangement uses TRBV11-1 and TRBJ2-4; TRBD2 agrees at 7 bases. The V gene's germline CDR1 is SGHAT and CDR2 FQDESV (reference sequence). V gave up 0 bases and J gave up 5 bases; unmatched junction bases: 1. The CDR3 covers 14 residues. CDR3 DNA: TGTGCCAGCAGCTTAGCAGGGAGGGAAAACATTCAGTACTTC. It yields the protein CASSLAGRENIQYF.

The V call is TRBV4-3, the J call TRBJ1-3; 8 bases agree with TRBD1. The CDR3 runs to 16 residues. The V gene end was trimmed by 1 base and the J gene end by 4 bases; junction bases not matched to a gene: 6. From germline, CDR1 is LGHNA and CDR2 YSLEER. The CDR3 DNA reads as TGCGCCAGCAGCCAAGGGACAGGGACTCAGGGAAACACCATATATTTT. It specifies CASSQGTGTQGNTIYF.

The V call is TRBV7-3, the J call TRBJ2-3; 9 bases agree with TRBD2. The J segment lost 0 bases and the V segment lost 5 bases, leaving 3 bases of the junction unmatched. Germline CDR1 is SGHTA and CDR2 is FQGTGA. This CDR3 is built from 15 residues. The CDR3 sequence: CASSNSGGSTDTQYF. DNA of the CDR3: TGTGCCAGCAGCAATAGCGGGGGAAGCACAGATACGCAGTATTTT.